A single sample is the source of the 3 T cell receptor beta chains below, sequenced in a study of blood T cell repertoires in COVID-19. Clones were sequenced by immunoSEQ multiplex PCR, and TCRdb holds only the in-frame ones, with some missing. The top ten hold 2.5% to 3% of the sample, which has about 49,000 clones, 82% seen once. The sequencing sample was made of peripheral blood. Receptors were obtained from a woman aged 55 to 70 with acute or convalescent COVID-19.

The gene calls are TRBV5-1 and TRBJ2-1; possibly TRBD2 for D (5 bases). Germline CDR1 SGHRS, CDR2 YFSETQ. The CDR3 is 15 residues long. The V end lost 0 bases, the J end lost 1 base, and 8 bases lay between the germline ends. CDR3 protein: CASSLETGSYNEQFF. CDR3 bases: TGCGCCAGCAGCTTGGAGACGGGATCCTACAATGAGCAGTTCTTC.

This clone was observed a single time. This chain links TRBV11-1 with TRBJ1-2; D not certain. This CDR3 has 14 residues. V was clipped by 3 bases and J by 3 bases, with 11 bases between them. CDR1 and CDR2 (germline): SGHAT, FQDESV (reference sequence). CDR3 residues: CASSFGVSDYGYTF. In nucleotides, the CDR3 is TGTGCCAGCAGCTTCGGGGTTTCTGACTATGGCTACACCTTC.

The chain is built from TRBV2 and TRBJ2-3; TRBD2 is a possible D gene (5 bases). The length of the CDR3 is 17 residues. The V and J ends lost 2 bases and 1 base respectively, with 16 bases between them. Germline V gene sequence: CDR1 SNHLY, CDR2 FYNNEI. CDR3 bases: TGTGCCAGCAGTGAACTTGCGGGTCATGGGGGCACAGATACGCAGTATTTT. Protein product: CASSELAGHGGTDTQYF.